The rows below give T cell receptor beta chains drawn from one sample of a study of early T cells in non-severe SARS-CoV-2 infection. Using its own MiXCR run on the 5' RACE reads, TCRdb lists one record per CDR3 protein. The sample shows approximately 120,000 distinct CDR3 sequences, more than 13% of them seen only once. Sequences were obtained from whole blood. Receptor source: an adult who was a healthcare worker with PCR-confirmed SARS-CoV-2 infection or an uninfected control (not recorded which). Each CDR3 is given with its conserved first and last residue. Each record gives: V gene, D gene, clone size, J gene, CDR3 DNA, CDR3 protein. D genes are given only for firm matches. Part of the rows lack a size; the others show once, few, many or a class for expanded clones.

v_call: TRBV3-1; d_call: TRBD2; clone_size: few; j_call: TRBJ2-1; cdr3_nt: TGTGCCAGCAGCAAACTAGCGAGGAGCTCCTACAATGAGCAGTTCTTC; cdr3_aa: CASSKLARSSYNEQFF
v_call: TRBV7-9; d_call: TRBD1; clone_size: .; j_call: TRBJ1-4; cdr3_nt: TGTGCCAGCAGCGAGGACAGGACGAATGGTGAAAAACTGTTTTTT; cdr3_aa: CASSEDRTNGEKLFF
v_call: TRBV6-1; d_call: .; clone_size: many; j_call: TRBJ1-5; cdr3_nt: TGTGCCAGCAGTGAACGTCCACACGGTAGCAATCAGCCCCAGCATTTT; cdr3_aa: CASSERPHGSNQPQHF
v_call: TRBV7-9; d_call: .; clone_size: .; j_call: TRBJ1-1; cdr3_nt: TGTGCCAGCAGCCAAAAACCGGGACTTAAGACGAACACTGAAGCTTTCTTT; cdr3_aa: CASSQKPGLKTNTEAFF
v_call: TRBV20-1; d_call: .; clone_size: few; j_call: TRBJ1-3; cdr3_nt: TGCAGTGCTTCCTCAATCGGGGGAGGAAACACCATATATTTT; cdr3_aa: CSASSIGGGNTIYF
v_call: TRBV7-9; d_call: TRBD1; clone_size: few; j_call: TRBJ1-6; cdr3_nt: TGTGCCAGCAGCTTAGGAACAACAGGGGATGGTTCACCCCTCCACTTT; cdr3_aa: CASSLGTTGDGSPLHF
v_call: TRBV30; d_call: TRBD2; clone_size: .; j_call: TRBJ2-2; cdr3_nt: TGTGCCTGGAGCTTTGTGGGGAGGGACACCGGGGAGCTGTTTTTT; cdr3_aa: CAWSFVGRDTGELFF
v_call: TRBV7-8; d_call: TRBD1; clone_size: few; j_call: TRBJ1-1; cdr3_nt: TGTGCCAGCAGCTTATCGACAGGGGCCACTGAAGCTTTCTTT; cdr3_aa: CASSLSTGATEAFF
v_call: TRBV30; d_call: .; clone_size: .; j_call: TRBJ1-6; cdr3_nt: TGTGCCTGGTTCCGGGACCCTAATTCACCCCTCCACTTT; cdr3_aa: CAWFRDPNSPLHF
v_call: TRBV12-3/TRBV12-4; d_call: .; clone_size: .; j_call: TRBJ1-4; cdr3_nt: TGTGCCAGCAGTTTTGGGGATGAAAAACTGTTTTTT; cdr3_aa: CASSFGDEKLFF
v_call: TRBV6-5; d_call: .; clone_size: .; j_call: TRBJ1-5; cdr3_nt: TGTGCCAGCAGTTCCCAGGACAGAAATCAGCCCCAGCATTTT; cdr3_aa: CASSSQDRNQPQHF
v_call: TRBV27; d_call: .; clone_size: many; j_call: TRBJ2-7; cdr3_nt: TGTGCCAGCAGTAGGCAGGACAGCTCCTACGAGCAGTACTTC; cdr3_aa: CASSRQDSSYEQYF
v_call: TRBV29-1; d_call: TRBD2; clone_size: few; j_call: TRBJ2-1; cdr3_nt: TGCAGCGCTGCGAGCGGGGTGGGCCTTGAGCAGTTCTTC; cdr3_aa: CSAASGVGLEQFF
v_call: TRBV9; d_call: TRBD2; clone_size: .; j_call: TRBJ2-2; cdr3_nt: TGTGCCAGCAGTGGGGGACTAGCGGGGCCGCAGAACACCGGGGAGCTGTTTTTT; cdr3_aa: CASSGGLAGPQNTGELFF
v_call: TRBV25-1; d_call: .; clone_size: .; j_call: TRBJ2-7; cdr3_nt: TGTGCCAGCAGTGAATATGGGGGGATGGGGCACGAGCAGTACTTC; cdr3_aa: CASSEYGGMGHEQYF
v_call: TRBV7-3; d_call: .; clone_size: .; j_call: TRBJ1-1; cdr3_nt: TGTGCCAGCAGCTTGGGCAGGTTGGACATGAACACTGAAGCTTTCTTT; cdr3_aa: CASSLGRLDMNTEAFF
v_call: TRBV5-1; d_call: TRBD2; clone_size: .; j_call: TRBJ2-7; cdr3_nt: TGCGCCAGCAGCTTTACTAGCGGGTTCGACGAGCAGTACTTC; cdr3_aa: CASSFTSGFDEQYF
v_call: TRBV7-7; d_call: .; clone_size: .; j_call: TRBJ2-3; cdr3_nt: TGTGCCAGCAGCTTAGCCCGAGATACAGATACGCAGTATTTT; cdr3_aa: CASSLARDTDTQYF
v_call: TRBV7-9; d_call: TRBD2; clone_size: few; j_call: TRBJ2-3; cdr3_nt: TGTGCCAGCAGCTTAAGCGATCCCAGACTAGCGGGGATTGTGTATTTT; cdr3_aa: CASSLSDPRLAGIVYF
v_call: TRBV13; d_call: .; clone_size: many; j_call: TRBJ1-6; cdr3_nt: TGTGCCAGCAGCCCACCCGCAGGTAGTAATTCACCCCTCCACTTT; cdr3_aa: CASSPPAGSNSPLHF
v_call: TRBV5-5; d_call: TRBD1; clone_size: .; j_call: TRBJ1-4; cdr3_nt: TGTGCCAGCAGTTCAACAGGGGGAAGAGGTGAAAAACTGTTTTTT; cdr3_aa: CASSSTGGRGEKLFF
v_call: TRBV5-1; d_call: TRBD1; clone_size: many; j_call: TRBJ1-2; cdr3_nt: TGCGCCAGCAGCGCCGGACAGGGAAGTGGCTACACCTTC; cdr3_aa: CASSAGQGSGYTF
v_call: TRBV7-9; d_call: .; clone_size: .; j_call: TRBJ2-7; cdr3_nt: TGTGCCAGCAGCTTGTCGGGGCCTCGTGTGTACTTC; cdr3_aa: CASSLSGPRVYF
v_call: TRBV4-1; d_call: TRBD2; clone_size: few; j_call: TRBJ2-3; cdr3_nt: TGCGCCAGCAGCCAAGTAGGACTAGCGGGGGTGGAAGATACGCAGTATTTT; cdr3_aa: CASSQVGLAGVEDTQYF
v_call: TRBV9; d_call: TRBD1; clone_size: many; j_call: TRBJ2-7; cdr3_nt: TGTGCCAGCAGCCCCTTGGAGGGACAGGGGTACGAGCAGTACTTC; cdr3_aa: CASSPLEGQGYEQYF
v_call: TRBV6-4; d_call: .; clone_size: few; j_call: TRBJ1-2; cdr3_nt: TGTGCCAGCACTGGGGGGCGCCCATGCTACACCTTC; cdr3_aa: CASTGGRPCYTF
v_call: TRBV3-1; d_call: TRBD2; clone_size: many; j_call: TRBJ2-1; cdr3_nt: TGTGCCAGCAGCCAACTAGCGGGGGGTAGGAATGAGCAGTTCTTC; cdr3_aa: CASSQLAGGRNEQFF
v_call: TRBV29-1; d_call: .; clone_size: .; j_call: TRBJ1-2; cdr3_nt: TGCAGCGTTGTTAAGGGAAGCGGCTATGGCTACACCTTC; cdr3_aa: CSVVKGSGYGYTF
v_call: TRBV5-1; d_call: .; clone_size: many; j_call: TRBJ2-2; cdr3_nt: TGCGCCAGCAGCTTGGCCGAACTGGGGACCGGGGAGCTGTTTTTT; cdr3_aa: CASSLAELGTGELFF
v_call: TRBV19; d_call: TRBD1; clone_size: .; j_call: TRBJ1-1; cdr3_nt: TGTGCCAGTAGTCAGGGGGCGGTTTTTACTGAAGCTTTCTTT; cdr3_aa: CASSQGAVFTEAFF
v_call: TRBV29-1; d_call: TRBD1; clone_size: .; j_call: TRBJ2-7; cdr3_nt: TGCAGCGTACTCCCGGGACAGGGGATCGAGCAGTACTTC; cdr3_aa: CSVLPGQGIEQYF
v_call: TRBV12-3/TRBV12-4; d_call: .; clone_size: .; j_call: TRBJ2-7; cdr3_nt: TGTGCCAGCAGCCTGGGGGCAGTCGCCTACGAGCAGTACTTC; cdr3_aa: CASSLGAVAYEQYF
v_call: TRBV20-1; d_call: .; clone_size: few; j_call: TRBJ1-1; cdr3_nt: TGCAGTGCCTTATCGCTTGAAGCGAACACTGAAGCTTTCTTT; cdr3_aa: CSALSLEANTEAFF
v_call: TRBV21-1; d_call: .; clone_size: many; j_call: TRBJ2-7; cdr3_nt: TGTGCCAGCAGCAAAGAGCCTAGTCCCCACGAGCAGTACTTC; cdr3_aa: CASSKEPSPHEQYF
v_call: TRBV19; d_call: .; clone_size: .; j_call: TRBJ2-1; cdr3_nt: TGTGCCAGTAGTCCCGGAAGGGTAGGGAGCAATGAGCAGTTCTTC; cdr3_aa: CASSPGRVGSNEQFF
v_call: TRBV6-1; d_call: .; clone_size: few; j_call: TRBJ2-1; cdr3_nt: TGTGCCAGCAGTGATAACGTTGCAGGGGCACAGTTCTTC; cdr3_aa: CASSDNVAGAQFF
v_call: TRBV2; d_call: .; clone_size: .; j_call: TRBJ1-6; cdr3_nt: TGTGCCAGCAGTCCTTCTTCGACGTCCTATAATTCACCCCTCCACTTT; cdr3_aa: CASSPSSTSYNSPLHF
v_call: TRBV27; d_call: .; clone_size: many; j_call: TRBJ1-5; cdr3_nt: TGTGCCAGCAGTCCTAGGATATCGGGCAATCAGCCCCAGCATTTT; cdr3_aa: CASSPRISGNQPQHF
v_call: TRBV7-3; d_call: .; clone_size: few; j_call: TRBJ2-7; cdr3_nt: TGTGCCAGCAGCTTAGATGGGGCAGGGCGGGAGCAGTACTTC; cdr3_aa: CASSLDGAGREQYF
v_call: TRBV3-1; d_call: TRBD1; clone_size: .; j_call: TRBJ1-1; cdr3_nt: TGTGCCAGCAGCTCCCAGGGGGCGCCGAAGAACACTGAAGCTTTCTTT; cdr3_aa: CASSSQGAPKNTEAFF
v_call: TRBV12-3/TRBV12-4; d_call: .; clone_size: few; j_call: TRBJ1-5; cdr3_nt: TGTGCCAGCAGTCCAGTAAAACAGCCCCAGCATTTT; cdr3_aa: CASSPVKQPQHF
v_call: TRBV6-1; d_call: .; clone_size: .; j_call: TRBJ2-7; cdr3_nt: TGTGCCAGTTTACAGGGTATTGAATCCTACGAGCAGTACTTC; cdr3_aa: CASLQGIESYEQYF
v_call: TRBV6-6; d_call: .; clone_size: .; j_call: TRBJ2-3; cdr3_nt: TGTGCCAGCTTCCCTACCACAGGGTTGGGCACAGATACGCAGTATTTT; cdr3_aa: CASFPTTGLGTDTQYF
v_call: TRBV27; d_call: .; clone_size: few; j_call: TRBJ2-3; cdr3_nt: TGTGCCAGCAGTTTATCGGCCACAGATACGCAGTATTTT; cdr3_aa: CASSLSATDTQYF
v_call: TRBV29-1; d_call: .; clone_size: few; j_call: TRBJ1-3; cdr3_nt: TGCAGCGTTGCGGACTCTGGAAACACCATATATTTT; cdr3_aa: CSVADSGNTIYF
v_call: TRBV10-2; d_call: .; clone_size: .; j_call: TRBJ2-1; cdr3_nt: TGCGCCAGCAGTGAGTCAGGAAGGGGGAATGAGCAGTTCTTC; cdr3_aa: CASSESGRGNEQFF
v_call: TRBV7-9; d_call: .; clone_size: few; j_call: TRBJ2-5; cdr3_nt: TGTGCCAGCACCGCACAAGAGACCCAGTACTTC; cdr3_aa: CASTAQETQYF
v_call: TRBV12-3/TRBV12-4; d_call: .; clone_size: few; j_call: TRBJ2-3; cdr3_nt: TGTGCCAGCAGTTTAATCAGCTTATTATCGAGGAGACTTAGCACAGATACGCAGTATTTT; cdr3_aa: CASSLISLLSRRLSTDTQYF
v_call: TRBV4-1; d_call: .; clone_size: few; j_call: TRBJ1-2; cdr3_nt: TGCGCCAGCAGCCTAACATGGCAGGGAAGTATCTATGGCTACACCTTC; cdr3_aa: CASSLTWQGSIYGYTF
v_call: TRBV12-3/TRBV12-4; d_call: .; clone_size: many; j_call: TRBJ2-1; cdr3_nt: TGTGCCAGCAGCCGAACCTTTAGGGGGACTGAGCAGTTCTTC; cdr3_aa: CASSRTFRGTEQFF